This T cell receptor (beta chain) was sequenced in a study of cytomegalovirus exposure and HLA in healthy donors (dated by TCRdb to about 2017). Notes on the research overall: In an earlier analysis of around 540 of the donors, around 290 Gb of sequence data and 90 million to 130 million unique TCR beta sequences from some 170 million T cells were reported. Donor age, sex, ethnicity and CMV serostatus were compiled together with the repertoire data. An early release that covered more than 550 HLA-typed donors contained around 330 gigabases of sequencing data and around 85 million unique TCR sequences. To study patterns of TCR occurrence, a later analysis re-analyzed previously published TCR beta repertoires from several hundred donors and added high-resolution HLA genotyping. The genetic ancestry cluster associated with self-reported Caucasian donors included around four fifths of the roughly 400 genotyped donors. In the later analysis, no new phenotypic data were used to find candidate immune exposures; instead, reliance was placed on TCR beta sequences and their occurrence across donors. Five DR-DQ haplotypes were treated as single units for association and clustering because of strong linkage in the cohort. Besides the first cohort of under 700 subjects, a separate validation cohort made up of over 95 different subjects was used. Across approximately 420 genotyped donors of the cohort, an average of about 220,000 unique TCR beta nucleotide sequences per donor were sequenced, and 15% to 20% of those sequences were non-productive. The number of typed donors differed by locus: about 629-630 for A, B, C, DRB1 and DQB1; 500 to 550 for DQA1; over 600 for DPA1; and 450 to 480 for DPB1. In a later genetic analysis, genome-wide SNP genotypes for about three fifths of the 666 donors were used, and that subset was treated as a discovery cohort. The study aimed to test whether cataloging public T cell receptors could reveal signatures of past pathogen exposure. The T cell repertoires of 666 subjects were profiled by immunosequencing and related to cytomegalovirus serostatus. Every repertoire in the discovery cohort had been generated on one and the same sequencing platform. To predict cytomegalovirus infection status, the study combined high-throughput TCR immunosequencing, statistical association of individual TCRs with disease status, and machine learning. An earlier analysis of fewer than 700 of the donors applied high-throughput TCR beta sequencing to assess whether each TCR beta V gene segment acted as functional or pseudogenic. HLA typing included class I and class II loci at four-digit resolution. Results the study describes overall, beyond this receptor: In the study, about 150 TCR beta chains were listed as associated with cytomegalovirus. This cohort had only TCR beta chains sequenced, and the lack of alpha or paired-chain data limited which features could be detected. A later analysis found that HLA-associated TCR beta chains were more clonally expanded and had lower generation probabilities than equally common non-associated chains. Roughly uniform sequencing depth across donors was assumed in presence/absence analyses, although this assumption may not hold. Across donors, most TCR sequences were observed very rarely, whereas some public TCRs were present in many individuals. Assigning TCR associations to individual alleles was difficult when HLA alleles, especially DR and DQ, strongly co-occurred. Most CMV-associated TCR beta chains appeared to be HLA-restricted in a later analysis, and the HLA associations seemed to be driven largely by CMV exposure. According to the authors, the approach could potentially be generalized to other disease states and immunological phenotypes. In a later analysis, the rate of TCR association differed among HLA loci, with DRB1 alleles having the most associated TCRs and HLA-C alleles having the fewest. Linkage disequilibrium might explain the correlated functional status among segregating V segments, but an unknown experimental factor could not be ruled out. A later genetic analysis reported fewer N-insertions in productive TCRs among donors in an Asian-associated ancestry cluster than the approximately 670-donor mean. In both the original and validation cohorts, the classifier was reported to diagnose cytomegalovirus status with high specificity and sensitivity. A later analysis reported that several top co-occurrence clusters appeared linked to parvovirus B19, influenza, CMV and Epstein-Barr virus. Because HLA typing was missing for some donors at each locus, association tests included only the typed subset. In vitro tests confirmed that a few of the cytomegalovirus-associated TCR beta chains recognize cytomegalovirus antigens. Some IMGT-functional V segments, including TRBV6-2 and TRBV6-3, could not be distinguished by the 87-base-pair reads and were therefore excluded. A cluster of highly shared sequence variants was judged likely to be a technical artifact of the sequencing pipeline. An earlier analysis of some 560 of the donors showed that most TCR beta V segments appeared in productive rearrangements either about 87% or about 30% of the time, which broadly matched IMGT annotations. A further reported finding was that TCR beta sequences accurately predicted the HLA-A and HLA-B alleles for most subjects in the first cohort. A later analysis associated some 17,000 TCR beta sequences with specific HLA alleles at a false discovery rate of 0.05. The only immune exposure information available for the cohort was CMV serostatus. Because counts were too low, 15 or so rarely observed V segments, including chromosome 9 orphons, were excluded from the earlier analysis of about 500 of the donors. An association between a missense DCLRE1C variant and V-gene and J-gene trimming of TCR beta chains was found in a later genetic analysis and replicated in an independent cohort.

On this clone: Its antigen specificity is not known. No per-base quality is available; no much larger clone lies one base away.

The cohort consisted of some 730 healthy bone marrow donors. Cohort members were all nominally healthy when sampled, although unrecorded immune exposures were likely present. The donor was CMV seropositive and was included in the group of some 290 seropositive cohort members. A peripheral blood sample was collected from each donor, and TCR beta sequencing was performed on peripheral blood mononuclear cells. Genomic DNA was extracted from the blood cell samples with the Qiagen DNeasy Blood Extraction Kit. The junction shows trimming of 0 bases on V and 7 bases on J, plus 9 bases between the germline ends. CDR1 GTSNPN and CDR2 SVGIG were looked up in the germline V gene (reference sequence). The CDR3, cysteine through phenylalanine, is 12 amino acids long. CDR3 DNA is the only sequence kept; it has 36 bases, read in frame from the first base. Libraries came from the immunoSEQ multiplex PCR assay. For the multiplex PCR, a mixture combining 60 forward primers for TCR Vbeta segments and 13 reverse primers for TCR Jbeta segments was used. A multiplex PCR assay on genomic DNA amplified the CDR3 region of rearranged TCR beta genes. On the Illumina HiSeq System, the amplified TCR beta libraries were sequenced as 87-base-pair reads. From the authors' description of their analysis: In a later analysis, 80 million or so unique TCR beta chains were counted across the roughly 670 repertoires, and approximately 9.9 million of these chains were shared by at least two donors. To remove PCR and sequencing errors, raw reads were error-corrected and collapsed into unique sequences using a nearest-neighbor algorithm that merged closely related sequences. Alignment of CDR3 sequences to IMGT reference sequences was used to assign V, D and J gene segments. For a sequence to be retained, a match of at least six nucleotides to both a V gene segment and a J gene segment was required. A rearrangement was called productive if the CDR3 had no stop codons and remained in frame with V and J, and every other rearrangement was called non-productive. CDR3 was defined by IMGT convention, running from the second conserved V-encoded cysteine to the conserved J-encoded phenylalanine. The earlier analysis of 587 of the donors excluded any sequence lacking an unambiguous match to a single V gene segment. An earlier analysis of roughly 590 of the donors called V segments functional above 56.7% productive rearrangements and segregating when the between-donor standard deviation exceeded 5%. A statistical classification framework was developed to diagnose cytomegalovirus status using the catalog of TCR beta chain sequences. In a later analysis, TCR nucleotide sequences were compared against IMGT/GENE-DB human TR gene sequences so that V and J genes could be assigned. Using the TCRdist pipeline, a later analysis assigned CDR3 sequences along with most-parsimonious VDJ recombination scenarios. A later analysis defined each TCR beta chain by its CDR3 amino acid sequence plus V-gene family, and excluded reads lacking a unique V-gene family. To address suspected cross-contamination and a sequencing artifact, a later analysis removed over 500 highly shared, low-generation-probability nucleotide sequences. In a later analysis, a clonal expansion index for each public chain was calculated from normalized within-repertoire ranks of inferred template counts. Generation probabilities in a later analysis came from a VDJ recombination model fitted to out-of-frame rearrangements, and those results were checked against IGoR. A later analysis scored TCR-TCR, TCR-HLA and TCR-CMV co-occurrence with hypergeometric tests, applying a repertoire-size bias correction to TCR pairs. To estimate false discovery rates, a later analysis permuted the HLA or CMV assignments 20 times. In a later analysis, co-occurring TCRs were grouped with DBSCAN, and TCRdist sequence similarity was added when clustering was performed within HLA-allele-positive subsets. Co-occurrence clustering excluded repertoires with fewer than 30,000 or more than 120,000 public chains, plus five with anomalous nucleotide sharing. Entries here come from immuneACCESS through TCRdb and include only in-frame sequences with V and J called. Some clones fail to appear in such tables; in the studies checked, an unresolved V gene covers under half of the shortfall, and the cause of the remainder is unknown. The V and J calls and clone size are taken from that table; D and trimming were inferred from the DNA. The sample includes about 130,000 clones, with around 80% observed a single time. The ten largest clones add up to around 6.3% of the sample.

Sequencing was performed on PBMCs. This sequence originates from a man aged 40-50 years in good health and CMV-seropositive. Recombination linked TRBV30 to TRBJ1-2; there is no confident call for the D gene. The CDR3 protein: CAWSVRSTGYTF. At the DNA level, the sequence is TGTGCCTGGAGTGTACGGAGCACTGGCTACACCTTC.